This T cell receptor beta chain was obtained from a study of CDR3 diversity in severe acne. MiXCR, run by TCRdb on the PCR reads, gives a single entry per CDR3 protein. The sample has some 90,000 distinct CDR3 sequences, 45% to 55% seen once. This CDR3 has 16 residues. Germline CDR1 is LGHDT and CDR2 is YNNKEL (reference sequence). V was clipped by 0 bases and J by 7 bases; unmatched bases: 8. In its sample, this clonotype was seen a few times. This clonotype was sampled from a male donor with severe acne vulgaris. Sequenced input: blood. The chain uses TRBV3-1 and TRBJ2-1, with 8 bases aligning to TRBD2. In DNA, the CDR3 is TGTGCCAGCAGCCAAGATCTTCCAGCGGGAGAGAATGAGCAGTTCTTC. Its protein product is CASSQDLPAGENEQFF.